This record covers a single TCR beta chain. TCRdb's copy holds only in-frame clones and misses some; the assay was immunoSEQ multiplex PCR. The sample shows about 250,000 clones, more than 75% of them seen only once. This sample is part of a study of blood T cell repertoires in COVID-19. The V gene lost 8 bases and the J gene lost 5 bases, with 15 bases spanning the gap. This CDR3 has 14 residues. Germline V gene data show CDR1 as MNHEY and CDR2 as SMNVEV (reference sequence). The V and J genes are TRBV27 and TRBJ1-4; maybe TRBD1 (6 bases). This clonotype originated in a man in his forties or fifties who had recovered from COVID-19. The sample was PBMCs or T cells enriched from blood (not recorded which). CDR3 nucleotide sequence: TGTGCCAGCGGGCGGACAGTTAGGAATGAAAAACTGTTTTTT. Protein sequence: CASGRTVRNEKLFF.